The rows below give T cell receptor beta chains drawn from one sample of a study of blood T cell repertoires in COVID-19. Produced via immunoSEQ multiplex PCR; TCRdb's table is partial and in-frame only. This table has some 170,000 clones, 90% appearing once. The sample comprised peripheral blood. Source of these receptors: a man aged 55 to 69 with active or convalescent COVID-19. Both conserved end residues are part of each CDR3. Each record gives: clone size, D gene, J gene, CDR3 length, V gene, CDR3 protein, CDR3 DNA. The D gene is left open where the match is weak. Clone sizes are given selectively: once, few, many, or a class where the clone is expanded.

abundance: .; d_gene: .; j_gene: TRBJ1-1; len: 13; v_gene: TRBV30; CDR3aa: CAWSDGHSPEAFF; CDR3nt: TGTGCCTGGAGTGACGGACATTCCCCTGAAGCTTTCTTT
abundance: .; d_gene: TRBD2; j_gene: TRBJ2-7; len: 13; v_gene: TRBV6-5; CDR3aa: CASIGTSTYEQYF; CDR3nt: TGTGCCAGCATCGGGACTAGCACCTACGAGCAGTACTTC
abundance: .; d_gene: TRBD2; j_gene: TRBJ2-2; len: 15; v_gene: TRBV11-3; CDR3aa: CASSWSGANTGELFF; CDR3nt: TGTGCCAGCAGCTGGAGCGGGGCGAACACCGGGGAGCTGTTTTTT
abundance: once; d_gene: TRBD1; j_gene: TRBJ1-1; len: 15; v_gene: TRBV19; CDR3aa: CASRPVGTVNTEAFF; CDR3nt: TGTGCCAGTAGACCGGTAGGGACAGTGAACACTGAAGCTTTCTTT
abundance: .; d_gene: TRBD1; j_gene: TRBJ2-5; len: 14; v_gene: TRBV29-1; CDR3aa: CSVEDGTGRETQYF; CDR3nt: TGCAGCGTTGAAGACGGGACAGGGAGAGAGACCCAGTACTTC
abundance: few; d_gene: TRBD1; j_gene: TRBJ1-2; len: 14; v_gene: TRBV25-1; CDR3aa: CASSDRDRAYGYTF; CDR3nt: TGTGCCAGCAGTGACCGGGACAGGGCCTATGGCTACACCTTC
abundance: .; d_gene: .; j_gene: TRBJ1-4; len: 13; v_gene: TRBV5-1; CDR3aa: CASSPGSNEKLFF; CDR3nt: TGCGCCAGCAGCCCCGGGAGTAATGAAAAACTGTTTTTT
abundance: .; d_gene: .; j_gene: TRBJ1-3; len: 16; v_gene: TRBV27; CDR3aa: CASSSTTGPQGNTIYF; CDR3nt: TGTGCCAGCAGTTCCACGACAGGCCCTCAGGGAAACACCATATATTTT
abundance: .; d_gene: .; j_gene: TRBJ1-2; len: 13; v_gene: TRBV3-1/TRBV3-2; CDR3aa: CASSQVQNYGYTF; CDR3nt: TGTGCCAGCAGCCAAGTACAGAACTATGGCTACACCTTC
abundance: .; d_gene: .; j_gene: TRBJ2-4; len: 15; v_gene: TRBV3-1/TRBV3-2; CDR3aa: CASSGTGTGAGLQYF; CDR3nt: TGTGCCAGCAGTGGCACCGGGACGGGAGCTGGGCTTCAGTACTTC
abundance: .; d_gene: .; j_gene: TRBJ1-1; len: 13; v_gene: TRBV9; CDR3aa: CASNPQGGTEAFF; CDR3nt: TGTGCCAGCAACCCCCAGGGAGGGACTGAAGCTTTCTTT
abundance: .; d_gene: TRBD2; j_gene: TRBJ2-7; len: 15; v_gene: TRBV7-8; CDR3aa: CASSESSGFTYEQYF; CDR3nt: TGTGCCAGCAGCGAATCTAGCGGGTTTACCTACGAGCAGTACTTC
abundance: .; d_gene: TRBD1; j_gene: TRBJ2-3; len: 16; v_gene: TRBV5-1; CDR3aa: CASGQQTGGLTDTQYF; CDR3nt: TGCGCCAGCGGGCAACAAACAGGGGGCTTAACAGATACGCAGTATTTT
abundance: .; d_gene: .; j_gene: TRBJ1-3; len: 13; v_gene: TRBV2; CDR3aa: CASRTGFSDTIYF; CDR3nt: TGTGCCAGCAGAACAGGGTTCTCTGACACCATATATTTT
abundance: .; d_gene: TRBD1; j_gene: TRBJ2-5; len: 21; v_gene: TRBV4-1; CDR3aa: CASSQYLTGTGGPPLQETQYF; CDR3nt: TGCGCCAGCAGCCAGTACTTAACCGGGACAGGGGGACCTCCACTTCAAGAGACCCAGTACTTC
abundance: .; d_gene: .; j_gene: TRBJ2-7; len: 15; v_gene: TRBV7-6; CDR3aa: CASSLEPQGAFEQYF; CDR3nt: TGTGCCAGCAGCTTAGAGCCCCAGGGTGCCTTCGAGCAGTACTTC
abundance: .; d_gene: .; j_gene: TRBJ1-1; len: 13; v_gene: TRBV19; CDR3aa: CASSIGTAGEAFF; CDR3nt: TGTGCCAGTAGTATAGGGACAGCCGGTGAAGCTTTCTTT
abundance: few; d_gene: TRBD1; j_gene: TRBJ2-7; len: 12; v_gene: TRBV6-5; CDR3aa: CASSDRGYEQYF; CDR3nt: TGTGCCAGCTCGGACAGGGGATACGAGCAGTACTTC
abundance: .; d_gene: TRBD2; j_gene: TRBJ2-7; len: 15; v_gene: TRBV3-1/TRBV3-2; CDR3aa: CASSRGTSGIYEQYF; CDR3nt: TGTGCCAGCAGCCGCGGGACTAGCGGGATATACGAGCAGTACTTC
abundance: .; d_gene: .; j_gene: TRBJ1-2; len: 13; v_gene: TRBV6-4; CDR3aa: CASSEEAGHGYTF; CDR3nt: TGTGCCAGCAGTGAGGAAGCGGGCCATGGCTACACCTTC
abundance: once; d_gene: TRBD1; j_gene: TRBJ1-2; len: 13; v_gene: TRBV30; CDR3aa: CAWSGGTGYGYTF; CDR3nt: TGTGCCTGGAGTGGCGGGACAGGGTATGGCTACACCTTC
abundance: .; d_gene: .; j_gene: TRBJ2-1; len: 17; v_gene: TRBV3-1/TRBV3-2; CDR3aa: CASSPPGTLPNYNEQFF; CDR3nt: TGTGCCAGCAGCCCCCCCGGGACTTTACCCAATTACAATGAGCAGTTCTTC
abundance: .; d_gene: TRBD2; j_gene: TRBJ2-5; len: 16; v_gene: TRBV3-1/TRBV3-2; CDR3aa: CASSQNLAGVQETQYF; CDR3nt: TGTGCCAGCAGCCAGAATCTAGCGGGGGTCCAAGAGACCCAGTACTTC
abundance: .; d_gene: TRBD1; j_gene: TRBJ2-2; len: 17; v_gene: TRBV19; CDR3aa: CASRRGDRGMDTGELFF; CDR3nt: TGTGCCAGTAGAAGAGGGGACAGGGGGATGGATACCGGGGAGCTGTTTTTT
abundance: .; d_gene: .; j_gene: TRBJ2-5; len: 11; v_gene: TRBV12-3/TRBV12-4; CDR3aa: CASSFSETQYF; CDR3nt: TGTGCCAGCAGTTTCTCAGAGACCCAGTACTTC
abundance: once; d_gene: TRBD1; j_gene: TRBJ1-2; len: 13; v_gene: TRBV19; CDR3aa: CASSSQGVDGYTF; CDR3nt: TGTGCCAGTAGTAGCCAGGGGGTAGATGGCTACACCTTC
abundance: .; d_gene: .; j_gene: TRBJ1-5; len: 13; v_gene: TRBV15; CDR3aa: CATSRDRNRPQHF; CDR3nt: TGTGCCACCAGCAGAGACAGGAATCGGCCCCAGCATTTT
abundance: .; d_gene: .; j_gene: TRBJ1-1; len: 11; v_gene: TRBV29-1; CDR3aa: CSVVGGYEAFF; CDR3nt: TGCAGCGTTGTTGGAGGTTATGAAGCTTTCTTT
abundance: once; d_gene: .; j_gene: TRBJ1-3; len: 12; v_gene: TRBV7-9; CDR3aa: CASSSQGNTIYF; CDR3nt: TGTGCCAGCAGCTCACAGGGAAACACCATATATTTT
abundance: few; d_gene: TRBD1; j_gene: TRBJ2-7; len: 14; v_gene: TRBV5-1; CDR3aa: CASSLPSTGAEQYF; CDR3nt: TGCGCCAGCAGCCTCCCATCGACAGGGGCCGAGCAGTACTTC
abundance: .; d_gene: TRBD2; j_gene: TRBJ2-2; len: 16; v_gene: TRBV5-1; CDR3aa: CASSLGAGYDTGELFF; CDR3nt: TGCGCCAGCAGCTTGGGAGCGGGGTACGACACCGGGGAGCTGTTTTTT
abundance: .; d_gene: .; j_gene: TRBJ1-1; len: 14; v_gene: TRBV14; CDR3aa: CASSRRVMNTEAFF; CDR3nt: TGTGCCAGCAGCCGCAGGGTTATGAACACTGAAGCTTTCTTT
abundance: .; d_gene: TRBD2; j_gene: TRBJ2-3; len: 17; v_gene: TRBV15; CDR3aa: CATSRDKSGRFTDTQYF; CDR3nt: TGTGCCACCAGCAGAGACAAGAGCGGGAGGTTCACAGATACGCAGTATTTT
abundance: .; d_gene: TRBD1; j_gene: TRBJ2-3; len: 16; v_gene: TRBV4-1; CDR3aa: CASNLRRDREIDTQYF; CDR3nt: TGCGCCAGCAACCTCAGAAGGGACAGAGAAATTGATACGCAGTATTTT
abundance: .; d_gene: .; j_gene: TRBJ2-7; len: 15; v_gene: TRBV11-3; CDR3aa: CASSLGDTYSYEQYF; CDR3nt: TGTGCCAGCAGCCTCGGGGACACCTACTCCTACGAGCAGTACTTC
abundance: .; d_gene: .; j_gene: TRBJ2-7; len: 13; v_gene: TRBV4-2; CDR3aa: CASSQERGYEQYF; CDR3nt: TGTGCCAGCAGCCAAGAACGGGGATACGAGCAGTACTTC
abundance: .; d_gene: TRBD2; j_gene: TRBJ2-3; len: 20; v_gene: TRBV6-1; CDR3aa: CASSERQAGWTSGYTDTQYF; CDR3nt: TGTGCCAGCAGTGAAAGGCAGGCCGGTTGGACTAGCGGATACACAGATACGCAGTATTTT
abundance: .; d_gene: .; j_gene: TRBJ2-2; len: 14; v_gene: TRBV6-6; CDR3aa: CASVRQENTGELFF; CDR3nt: TGTGCCAGCGTTAGGCAGGAGAACACCGGGGAGCTGTTTTTT
abundance: .; d_gene: TRBD2; j_gene: TRBJ2-3; len: 15; v_gene: TRBV11-2; CDR3aa: CASSYSGVSTDTQYF; CDR3nt: TGTGCCAGCAGCTATAGCGGGGTTAGCACAGATACGCAGTATTTT
abundance: .; d_gene: TRBD2; j_gene: TRBJ2-5; len: 16; v_gene: TRBV9; CDR3aa: CASSVGLAGAWETQYF; CDR3nt: TGTGCCAGCAGCGTAGGACTAGCGGGAGCGTGGGAGACCCAGTACTTC
abundance: .; d_gene: .; j_gene: TRBJ2-2; len: 17; v_gene: TRBV5-1; CDR3aa: CASSLDRRGRNTGELFF; CDR3nt: TGCGCCAGCAGCTTGGATAGGAGGGGCCGGAACACCGGGGAGCTGTTTTTT
abundance: .; d_gene: TRBD2; j_gene: TRBJ2-3; len: 15; v_gene: TRBV30; CDR3aa: CAWKGVAGGLYTQYF; CDR3nt: TGTGCCTGGAAGGGGGTAGCGGGAGGGCTCTATACGCAGTATTTT
abundance: once; d_gene: TRBD1; j_gene: TRBJ1-5; len: 16; v_gene: TRBV7-8; CDR3aa: CASSLQQGADNQPQHF; CDR3nt: TGTGCCAGCAGCCTACAACAGGGGGCCGACAATCAGCCCCAGCATTTT
abundance: .; d_gene: TRBD2; j_gene: TRBJ2-7; len: 14; v_gene: TRBV10-2; CDR3aa: CASMGGGGLYEQYF; CDR3nt: TGCGCCAGCATGGGCGGGGGTGGTCTCTACGAGCAGTACTTC
abundance: .; d_gene: .; j_gene: TRBJ1-1; len: 11; v_gene: TRBV6-5; CDR3aa: CASSPGQGAFF; CDR3nt: TGTGCCAGCAGCCCGGGACAAGGAGCTTTCTTT